The source of this T cell receptor beta chain is a study of T cells in tumors after PD-1 blockade. Study summary: A subset received ongoing vismodegib 150 mg daily alongside anti-PD-1 therapy.

Relative to its sample, this clone is medium-sized. Clones were read by immunoSEQ multiplex PCR, and TCRdb kept only the in-frame ones, dropping some. The sample consists of around 12,000 clones, roughly 63% of them appearing once. The V gene lost 0 bases and the J gene lost 3 bases, with 13 bases spanning the gap. The CDR3 runs 15 residues. CDR1 SGHRS and CDR2 YFSETQ come from the germline V gene. The sequencing here drew on tumor tissue, taken before anti-PD-1 treatment. The rearrangement links TRBV5-1 to TRBJ2-7; D gene unclear. This clonotype was obtained from a human donor with basal cell carcinoma. CDR3 sequence: CASSLVWAESYEQYF. CDR3 bases: TGCGCCAGCAGCTTGGTCTGGGCGGAGAGCTACGAGCAGTACTTC.